This TCR beta chain is from a study of response to subunit inactivated influenza vaccine. Study-wide results and limits: There was a suggestion from the authors that each seasonal influenza vaccination recruits few new T cells.

This clonotype was found many times. As yet, its antigen is unknown. Germline loops: CDR1 LNHNV, CDR2 YYDKDF (reference sequence). This CDR3 has 17 residues. Trimming took off 1 base at V and 3 bases at J, with 18 bases between the two ends. Each CDR3 protein gets one entry after TCRdb re-called the RT-PCR reads with MiXCR. This sample has more than 200,000 distinct CDR3 sequences, with 10% to 15% found just once. The material sequenced was non-naive T cells sorted from PBMCs, taken 14 days before vaccination. V is TRBV15 and J is TRBJ1-2, with D possibly TRBD1 on 5 matching bases. This TCR came from a man between 45 and 60 years old who received an inactivated influenza vaccine. CDR3 amino acids: CATSRGTASRGYYGYTF. CDR3 bases: TGTGCCACCAGCAGAGGGACCGCTTCCCGGGGGTACTATGGCTACACCTTC.